This TCR beta chain is drawn from a study of blood T cell repertoires in COVID-19. The overall study: T cells, B-cell-depleted T cells, or PBMCs provided the cDNA or gDNA that served as material.

The CDR3 loop spans 16 amino acids. Trimming took off 4 bases at V and 1 base at J, with 16 bases between the two ends. In germline, CDR1 is LGHNA, CDR2 YSLEER. TCRdb keeps only in-frame clones here, not all; method: immunoSEQ multiplex PCR. The table includes roughly 150,000 clones, 86% detected once. A single count supports this clone. This chain links TRBV4-3 with TRBJ1-1; a weak D match, TRBD1 (5 bases). The TCR originated in a man over 45 who had recovered from COVID-19. Specimen: PBMCs or T cells enriched from blood (not recorded which). The CDR3 DNA reads as TGCGCCAGCAGCCCGAAGGTCGGGGGAGAGAACACTGAAGCTTTCTTT. Translating gives CASSPKVGGENTEAFF.